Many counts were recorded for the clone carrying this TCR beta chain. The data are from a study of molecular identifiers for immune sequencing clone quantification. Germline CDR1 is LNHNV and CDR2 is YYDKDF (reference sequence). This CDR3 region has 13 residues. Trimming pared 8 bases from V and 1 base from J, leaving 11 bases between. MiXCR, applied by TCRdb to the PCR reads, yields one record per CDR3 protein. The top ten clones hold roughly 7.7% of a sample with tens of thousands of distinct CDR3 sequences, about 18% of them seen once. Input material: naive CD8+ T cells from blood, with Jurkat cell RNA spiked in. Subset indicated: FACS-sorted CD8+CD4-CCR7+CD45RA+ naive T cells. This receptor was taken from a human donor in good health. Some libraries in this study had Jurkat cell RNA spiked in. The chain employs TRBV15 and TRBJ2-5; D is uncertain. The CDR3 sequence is CATRLAVQETQYF. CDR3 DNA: TGTGCCACCCGTTTGGCAGTCCAAGAGACCCAGTACTTC. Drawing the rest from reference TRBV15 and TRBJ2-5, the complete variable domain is DAMVIQNPRYQVTQFGKPVTLSCSQTLNHNVMYWYQQKSSQAPKLLFHYYDKDFNNEADTPDNFQSRRPNTSFCFLDIRSPGLGDTAMYLCATRLAVQETQYFGPGTRLLVL.